These T cell receptor beta chains were read from a single sample in a study of T cells in Graves' hyperthyroidism and ophthalmopathy. TCRdb re-analysed the multiplex PCR reads in MiXCR, keeping a single row per CDR3 protein. The profile shows about 460,000 distinct CDR3 sequences, 22% of them singletons. Sample: blood. Receptor source: a woman aged 65 to 85 with Graves' ophthalmopathy. CDR3s include the opening cysteine and the closing phenylalanine or tryptophan. D genes are given only for firm matches. Some rows mark clone size as missing; the rest say once, few, many or name a class of expanded clone.

TRBV13,15,-,-,TRBJ2-2,CASSQGGPYTGELFF,TGTGCCAGCAGCCAAGGAGGGCCGTACACCGGGGAGCTGTTTTTT
TRBV3-1,14,TRBD1,-,TRBJ1-1,CASSRQGALTEAFF,TGTGCCAGCAGCCGACAGGGGGCGCTTACTGAAGCTTTCTTT
TRBV20-1,15,TRBD1,few,TRBJ2-5,CSARPSDRGQETQYF,TGCAGTGCTAGACCCTCTGACAGGGGGCAAGAGACCCAGTACTTC
TRBV29-1,14,-,-,TRBJ2-1,CSVGRQGLPHEQFF,TGCAGCGTTGGACGACAGGGACTCCCACATGAGCAGTTCTTC
TRBV5-1,15,TRBD2,-,TRBJ2-1,CASSSRTSGTNEQFF,TGCGCCAGCAGCTCTCGGACTAGCGGGACCAATGAGCAGTTCTTC
TRBV2,13,-,many,TRBJ2-7,CASSVPSSYEQYF,TGTGCCAGCAGTGTTCCATCCTCCTACGAGCAGTACTTC
TRBV19,13,-,few,TRBJ2-1,CATAGGAYNEQFF,TGTGCCACCGCAGGGGGGGCTTACAATGAGCAGTTCTTC
TRBV20-1,14,-,few,TRBJ2-7,CSARDRVGTQEQYF,TGCAGTGCTAGAGATAGAGTAGGGACCCAAGAGCAGTACTTC
TRBV5-1,15,-,many,TRBJ2-3,CASSLVASGTDTQYF,TGCGCCAGCAGCTTGGTGGCTAGCGGCACAGATACGCAGTATTTT
TRBV2,11,-,few,TRBJ1-5,CASSDGQPQHF,TGTGCCAGCAGTGACGGTCAGCCCCAGCATTTT
TRBV19,15,TRBD2,-,TRBJ2-1,CASISGLAGNNEQFF,TGTGCCAGTATTTCGGGACTAGCGGGGAACAATGAGCAGTTCTTC
TRBV10-3,14,TRBD2,-,TRBJ2-3,CAISGIAGADTQYF,TGTGCCATCAGTGGAATAGCGGGCGCAGATACGCAGTATTTT
TRBV11-2,12,-,many,TRBJ2-1,CASSFGGSEQFF,TGTGCCAGCAGCTTTGGTGGGAGTGAGCAGTTCTTC
TRBV20-1,15,TRBD1,-,TRBJ2-5,CSVPAGTGFGETQYF,TGCAGTGTTCCCGCCGGGACAGGGTTTGGAGAGACCCAGTACTTC
TRBV5-1,14,TRBD1,-,TRBJ2-7,CASSLGQGFYEQYF,TGCGCCAGCAGCTTGGGACAGGGTTTTTACGAGCAGTACTTC
TRBV28,13,-,-,TRBJ2-7,CATWSVIDYEQYF,TGTGCCACGTGGTCAGTTATCGACTACGAGCAGTACTTC
TRBV30,14,-,few,TRBJ2-7,CAWGGTLLGGEQYF,TGTGCCTGGGGGGGGACTCTGCTGGGCGGCGAGCAGTACTTC
TRBV9,14,-,few,TRBJ1-1,CASSDLPPNTEAFF,TGTGCCAGCAGCGACCTCCCCCCGAACACTGAAGCTTTCTTT
TRBV7-8,15,-,-,TRBJ2-2,CASSLVPANTGELFF,TGTGCCAGCAGCTTGGTTCCCGCGAACACCGGGGAGCTGTTTTTT
TRBV2,12,-,few,TRBJ2-1,CASSISRLEQFF,TGTGCCAGCAGCATAAGCCGTCTCGAGCAGTTCTTC
TRBV11-2,14,-,many,TRBJ2-2,CASSPRTGSGELFF,TGTGCCAGCAGCCCACGGACTGGATCCGGGGAGCTGTTTTTT
TRBV2,13,TRBD1,few,TRBJ1-5,CASTGQGIQPQHF,TGTGCCAGCACTGGACAGGGGATCCAGCCCCAGCATTTT
TRBV11-2,14,TRBD1,many,TRBJ2-1,CASSSDRVDNEQFF,TGTGCCAGCAGCTCCGACAGGGTGGACAATGAGCAGTTCTTC
TRBV6-1,13,-,-,TRBJ2-4,CASRGEGENIQYF,TGTGCCAGCAGGGGGGAAGGTGAAAACATTCAGTACTTC
TRBV19,13,-,few,TRBJ1-5,CASSMMSNQPQHF,TGTGCCAGTAGTATGATGAGCAATCAGCCCCAGCATTTT
TRBV18,14,-,-,TRBJ2-1,CASSPPAGIGEQFF,TGTGCCAGCTCACCACCGGCAGGGATCGGTGAGCAGTTCTTC
TRBV24-1,14,-,few,TRBJ2-4,CATSEGDTKNIQYF,TGTGCCACCAGTGAGGGGGACACCAAAAACATTCAGTACTTC
TRBV5-6,15,-,-,TRBJ2-1,CASSWGEPSYNEQFF,TGTGCCAGCAGCTGGGGGGAGCCCTCCTACAATGAGCAGTTCTTC
TRBV3-1,15,TRBD1,few,TRBJ2-7,CASSQVGQGSYEQYF,TGTGCCAGCAGCCAAGTGGGACAGGGTTCCTACGAGCAGTACTTC
TRBV12-3/TRBV12-4,15,-,-,TRBJ1-2,CASSLLGVANYGYTF,TGTGCCAGCAGTTTATTGGGGGTAGCTAACTATGGCTACACCTTC
TRBV7-2,15,-,-,TRBJ2-3,CASEGGGFGSDTQYF,TGTGCCAGCGAGGGGGGGGGGTTTGGTTCAGATACGCAGTATTTT
TRBV9,13,TRBD1,many,TRBJ1-1,CASSVTGEGEAFF,TGTGCCAGCAGCGTAACAGGGGAGGGTGAAGCTTTCTTT
TRBV20-1,15,-,-,TRBJ2-1,CSAVKGVGSYNEQFF,TGCAGTGCTGTTAAGGGAGTGGGGTCCTACAATGAGCAGTTCTTC
TRBV5-4,14,-,-,TRBJ2-7,CASSRMGSSYEQYF,TGTGCCAGCAGCCGGATGGGCAGCTCCTACGAGCAGTACTTC
TRBV6-1,15,TRBD2,-,TRBJ2-7,CATWGLAGGPGEQYF,TGTGCCACCTGGGGGCTAGCGGGAGGGCCGGGGGAGCAGTACTTC
TRBV20-1,12,-,-,TRBJ1-5,CSARYREGSQHF,TGCAGTGCTAGATATAGGGAAGGGTCCCAGCATTTT
TRBV6-1,14,TRBD2,many,TRBJ2-2,CASNLAGRTGELFF,TGTGCCAGCAACCTAGCGGGAAGGACCGGGGAGCTGTTTTTT
TRBV9,17,TRBD2,few,TRBJ2-1,CASSPTRASGHYNEQFF,TGTGCCAGCAGCCCGACTCGGGCTAGCGGGCACTACAATGAGCAGTTCTTC
TRBV24-1,12,-,-,TRBJ2-1,CATSDLGQEQFF,TGTGCCACCAGTGATTTGGGGCAAGAGCAGTTCTTC
TRBV10-3,12,-,many,TRBJ2-3,CAIRGSTDTQYF,TGTGCCATCAGGGGGTCCACAGATACGCAGTATTTT
TRBV11-2,15,-,few,TRBJ2-7,CASSLVLGLVNEQYF,TGTGCCAGCAGCTTAGTTCTGGGTTTAGTAAACGAGCAGTACTTC